These T cell receptor beta chains were read from a single sample in a study of shared clonotypes between healthy human individuals. The table came from immunoSEQ multiplex PCR; TCRdb's copy has only in-frame clones and leaves some out. The table has about 2.3 million clones, approximately 90% seen once; the top ten hold 0.37%. Sequencing used naive CD4+ T cells from PBMCs. These receptors all come from a man aged 18 to 29 in good health. Some clones in this sample may be carry-over from other donors' samples. CDR3s include the opening cysteine and the closing phenylalanine or tryptophan.

j_gene | v_gene | len | CDR3aa
TRBJ2-5 | TRBV14 | 12 | CASSQDRLTEYF
TRBJ2-1 | TRBV19 | 15 | CASSIQAGEFDEQFF
TRBJ1-2 | TRBV4-3 | 15 | CASSQEGQPFYGYTF
TRBJ1-2 | TRBV28 | 11 | CASSSIYGYTF
TRBJ2-5 | TRBV5-1 | 14 | CASSLGQGQETQYF
TRBJ2-5 | TRBV7-9 | 15 | CASSLVASGIGAQYF
TRBJ1-3 | TRBV14 | 15 | CASSQSAGIGNTIYF
TRBJ2-3 | TRBV5-6 | 13 | CASSFSGPDTQYF
TRBJ2-5 | TRBV4-2 | 15 | CASSQDLAGQETQYF
TRBJ2-7 | TRBV28 | 11 | CASRTRDSPYF
TRBJ2-1 | TRBV28 | 17 | CASSLSGDRGWDNEQFF
TRBJ1-1 | TRBV5-4 | 13 | CASSQGPNTEAFF
TRBJ2-7 | TRBV30 | 14 | CAGDSHRGMNEQYF
TRBJ1-1 | TRBV18 | 14 | CASSPQGENTEAFF
TRBJ1-1 | TRBV28 | 16 | CASRRTGTSVNTEAFF
TRBJ2-2 | TRBV11-2 | 15 | CASSLEGLRGGELFF
TRBJ2-1 | TRBV12-5 | 16 | CASGLESLAGPSRRIF
TRBJ2-7 | TRBV6-5 | 14 | CASSYSSYAYEQYF
TRBJ2-7 | TRBV27 | 13 | CASTLSGEGRPYF
TRBJ2-7 | TRBV5-1 | 14 | CASSTRTSSYEQYF
TRBJ2-7 | TRBV5-4 | 13 | CASSSEPPGEQYF
TRBJ2-7 | TRBV29-1 | 17 | CSVKSTGLAGSSYEQYF
TRBJ2-3 | TRBV2 | 11 | CASRVGSSSPF
TRBJ2-7 | TRBV27 | 14 | CASSLYSNSYEQYF
TRBJ2-7 | TRBV7-2 | 14 | CASSFQRATYEQYF
TRBJ1-5 | TRBV28 | 15 | CASSLTQGVNQPQHF
TRBJ2-2 | TRBV9 | 14 | CASSARTQTGELFF
TRBJ2-7 | TRBV28 | 15 | CASSLWTVGSYEQYF
TRBJ2-7 | TRBV5-5 | 14 | CASKPLQGPYEQYF
TRBJ2-5 | TRBV18 | 16 | CASSSTDRAYQETQYF